The 9 T cell receptor beta chains below come from one sample, sequenced in a study of T-cell reconstitution after alpha-beta-depleted transplantation in children. For TCRbeta, the library was prepared with unique molecular identifiers. A single record per CDR3 protein comes from TCRdb applying MiXCR to the PCR reads. The sample records 490,000 or so distinct CDR3 sequences, around 12% being singletons. Material: PBMCs from the stem cell graft donor, obtained from the stem cell graft. These TCRs come from a human donor who donated a stem cell graft to a child with combined immunodeficiency.

V usage is TRBV12-5 and J usage is TRBJ2-1; D is undetermined. V was cut by 8 bases and J by 4 bases, with 6 bases left in between. Germline CDR1 is LGHNT and CDR2 is FRNRAP. The CDR3 totals 11 residues. The DNA for the CDR3 is TGTGCTAGTCACGAGTACAATGAGCAGTTCTTC. Its translation: CASHEYNEQFF.

The CDR3 nucleotides read TGTGCCAGCAGTTACACACAGGGGGCGCCTGGCTACACCTTC. It is translated as CASSYTQGAPGYTF. The chain employs TRBV2 and TRBJ1-2; 9 nucleotides align to TRBD1. The CDR3 runs 14 residues. J gave up 7 bases and V 5 bases, and 8 bases lay outside the gene matches. Germline V gene lookup returns CDR1 SNHLY and CDR2 FYNNEI.

This chain uses TRBV7-6 with TRBJ2-7; 12 bases map to TRBD2. The V gene's germline CDR1 is SGHVS and CDR2 FNYEAQ. This CDR3 is built from 15 residues. The V and J ends lost 5 bases and 2 bases, in that order; junction bases with no gene match: 4. This chain's CDR3 is CASSAGLAGTYEQYF. CDR3 DNA sequence: TGTGCCAGCAGCGCTGGACTAGCGGGGACCTACGAGCAGTACTTC.

This clonotype was observed a few times. This chain joins TRBV6-2 or TRBV6-3 and TRBJ2-1; a weak D match, TRBD1 (6 bases). Deletions cut 9 bases from V and 0 bases from J, with 15 bases between. There are 15 residues in the CDR3. Germline V gene sequence: CDR1 MNHEY, CDR2 SVGEGT. DNA of the CDR3: TGTGCCAGTCAGGACAGTCCTAACTCCTACAATGAGCAGTTCTTC. This translates into CASQDSPNSYNEQFF.

This clonotype has a count of ten or more. The rearrangement links TRBV4-1 to TRBJ2-2; D unresolved. The germline V and J ends were trimmed by 6 bases and 4 bases, with 12 bases remaining between them. Germline-derived CDR1 and CDR2 are MGHRA and YSYEKL. The CDR3 is 14 residues long. CDR3 loop: CASRTVGSTGELFF. CDR3 DNA sequence: TGCGCCAGCAGGACGGTAGGATCCACCGGGGAGCTGTTTTTT.

This chain joins TRBV6-1 and TRBJ2-1; tentatively, D is TRBD1 (7 bases). V was shortened by 5 bases and J by 1 base, with 15 bases between the two germline ends. From germline, CDR1 is MNHNS and CDR2 SASEGT. The CDR3 runs to 16 residues. CDR3 in DNA: TGTGCCAGCAGTAGACCTCAGGGGGGATCCTACAATGAGCAGTTCTTC. Translation: CASSRPQGGSYNEQFF.

This chain connects TRBV10-3 to TRBJ2-7; 8 bases fit TRBD2. J gave up 1 base and V 4 bases, and 6 bases lay outside the gene matches. Germline lookup yields CDR1 ENHRY and CDR2 SYGVKD. The CDR3 runs 15 residues. CDR3 nucleotide sequence: TGTGCCATCAGTGGAATGGGCGGGAGGTCCTACGAGCAGTACTTC. This gives the protein CAISGMGGRSYEQYF.

This clonotype showed up many times. The gene calls are TRBV12-3 or TRBV12-4 and TRBJ1-1; no definite D call. The V and J ends lost 2 bases and 4 bases respectively, with 8 bases between them. The CDR3 contains 13 residues. The CDR3 loop reads CASSLLYGTEAFF. DNA for the CDR3: TGTGCCAGCAGTTTATTATACGGCACTGAAGCTTTCTTT.

V and J are TRBV20-1 and TRBJ2-7; 7 bases are a match to TRBD1. The V gene end was trimmed by 0 bases and the J gene end by 2 bases; junction bases not matched to a gene: 7. Germline V gene data show CDR1 as DFQATT and CDR2 as SNEGSKA (reference sequence). The CDR3 is 15 amino acids. CDR3 coding DNA: TGCAGTGCTAGAGATGGGAGACAGGGAACCTACGAGCAGTACTTC. It specifies CSARDGRQGTYEQYF.